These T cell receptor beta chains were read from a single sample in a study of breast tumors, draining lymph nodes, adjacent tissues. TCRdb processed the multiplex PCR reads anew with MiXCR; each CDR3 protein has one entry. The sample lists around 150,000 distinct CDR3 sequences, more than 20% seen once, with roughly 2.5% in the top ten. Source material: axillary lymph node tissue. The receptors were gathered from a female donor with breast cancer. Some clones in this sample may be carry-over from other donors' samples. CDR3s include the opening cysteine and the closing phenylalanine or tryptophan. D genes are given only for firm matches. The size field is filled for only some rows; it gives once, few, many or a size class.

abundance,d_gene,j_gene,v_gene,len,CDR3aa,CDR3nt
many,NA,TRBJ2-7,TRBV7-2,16,CASSLAGTKSSYEQYF,TGTGCCAGCAGCTTAGCCGGGACAAAATCCTCCTACGAGCAGTACTTC
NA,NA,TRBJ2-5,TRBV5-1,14,CVSSLGPSWETQYF,TGCGTCAGCAGCTTGGGGCCTAGCTGGGAGACCCAGTACTTC
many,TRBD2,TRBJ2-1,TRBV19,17,CASMASGRDPYNNEQFF,TGTGCCAGTATGGCCAGCGGGAGGGACCCCTACAACAATGAGCAGTTCTTC
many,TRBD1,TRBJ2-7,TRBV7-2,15,CASSRDRGRAYEQYF,TGTGCCAGCAGCCGGGACAGGGGGCGCGCCTACGAGCAGTACTTC
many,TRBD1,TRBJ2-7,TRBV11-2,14,CASSLGTGGYEQYF,TGTGCCAGCAGCTTAGGGACAGGGGGCTACGAGCAGTACTTC
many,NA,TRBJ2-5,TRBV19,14,CASSTGGGAETQYF,TGTGCCAGTAGTACCGGAGGAGGGGCCGAGACCCAGTACTTC
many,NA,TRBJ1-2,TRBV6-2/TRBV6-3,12,CASSFSGYGYTF,TGTGCCAGCAGTTTTAGCGGCTATGGCTACACCTTC
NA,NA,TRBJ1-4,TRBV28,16,CASSFDSGATNEKLFF,TGTGCCAGCAGTTTCGACAGTGGAGCAACTAATGAAAAACTGTTTTTT
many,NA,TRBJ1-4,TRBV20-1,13,CSASAGPNEKLFF,TGCAGTGCTAGTGCAGGGCCTAATGAAAAACTGTTTTTT
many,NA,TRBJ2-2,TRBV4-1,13,CASSQVRSGELFF,TGCGCCAGCAGCCAAGTTAGGAGCGGGGAGCTGTTTTTT
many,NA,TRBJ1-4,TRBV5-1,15,CASSLAGGSGEKLFF,TGCGCCAGCAGCTTGGCCGGGGGAAGCGGTGAAAAACTGTTTTTT
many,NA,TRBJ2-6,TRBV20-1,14,CSARGGTGANVLTF,TGCAGTGCAAGAGGGGGAACTGGGGCCAACGTCCTGACTTTC
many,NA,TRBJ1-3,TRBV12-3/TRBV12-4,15,CASSPGTEFGNTIYF,TGTGCCAGCAGTCCCGGGACGGAATTTGGAAACACCATATATTTT
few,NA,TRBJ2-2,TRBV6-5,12,CASTPGAGELFF,TGTGCCAGCACCCCAGGGGCCGGAGAGCTGTTTTTT
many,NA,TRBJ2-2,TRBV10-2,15,CASTLRTANTGELFF,TGCGCCAGCACCTTGCGGACAGCGAACACCGGGGAGCTGTTTTTT
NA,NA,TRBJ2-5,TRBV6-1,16,CASSVRDSGPQETQYF,TGTGCCAGCAGTGTCCGGGACTCGGGGCCCCAAGAGACCCAGTACTTC
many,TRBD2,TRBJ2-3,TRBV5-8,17,CASSSGLAGGRTDTQYF,TGTGCCAGCAGCTCGGGACTAGCGGGAGGGCGCACAGATACGCAGTATTTT
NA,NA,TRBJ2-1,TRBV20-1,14,CSARGGTPGGEQFF,TGCAGTGCTAGAGGCGGGACGCCTGGGGGTGAGCAGTTCTTC
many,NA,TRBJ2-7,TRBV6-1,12,CASSGWLGEQYF,TGTGCCAGCAGTGGCTGGTTGGGGGAGCAGTACTTC
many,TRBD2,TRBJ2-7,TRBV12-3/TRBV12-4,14,CASSESGRGYEQYF,TGTGCCAGCAGTGAGAGCGGGAGGGGGTACGAGCAGTACTTC
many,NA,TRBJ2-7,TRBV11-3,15,CASSYNRDGSYEQYF,TGTGCCAGCAGCTACAACCGGGACGGATCCTACGAGCAGTACTTC
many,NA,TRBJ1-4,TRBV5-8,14,CASSSTGSNEKLFF,TGTGCCAGCAGCTCCACAGGGTCTAATGAAAAACTGTTTTTT
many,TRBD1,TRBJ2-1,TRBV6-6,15,CASSKLGQGSNEQFF,TGTGCCAGCAGTAAACTGGGACAGGGTTCCAATGAGCAGTTCTTC
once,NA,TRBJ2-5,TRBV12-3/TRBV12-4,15,CASGPRGWEQETQCF,TGTGCCAGCGGCCCGAGGGGGTGGGAACAAGAGACCCAGTGCTTC
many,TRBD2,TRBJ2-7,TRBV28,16,CASSWNKREPSYEQYF,TGTGCCAGCAGCTGGAATAAGCGGGAGCCTTCCTACGAGCAGTACTTC
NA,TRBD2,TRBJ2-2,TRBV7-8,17,CASSEPSGRANTGELFF,TGTGCCAGCAGCGAACCTAGCGGGAGGGCAAACACCGGGGAGCTGTTTTTT
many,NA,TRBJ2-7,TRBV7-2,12,CASSFGLGEQYF,TGTGCCAGCAGCTTTGGGCTCGGCGAGCAGTACTTC
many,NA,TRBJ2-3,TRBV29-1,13,CSVDGALADTQYF,TGCAGCGTTGACGGAGCCTTGGCGGATACGCAGTATTTT
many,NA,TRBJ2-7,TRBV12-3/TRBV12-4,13,CASRMSGSYEQYF,TGTGCCAGCAGAATGTCAGGGTCCTACGAGCAGTACTTC
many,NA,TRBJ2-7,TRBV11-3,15,CASSPKGLSAYEQYF,TGTGCCAGCAGCCCGAAAGGACTTTCCGCCTACGAGCAGTACTTC